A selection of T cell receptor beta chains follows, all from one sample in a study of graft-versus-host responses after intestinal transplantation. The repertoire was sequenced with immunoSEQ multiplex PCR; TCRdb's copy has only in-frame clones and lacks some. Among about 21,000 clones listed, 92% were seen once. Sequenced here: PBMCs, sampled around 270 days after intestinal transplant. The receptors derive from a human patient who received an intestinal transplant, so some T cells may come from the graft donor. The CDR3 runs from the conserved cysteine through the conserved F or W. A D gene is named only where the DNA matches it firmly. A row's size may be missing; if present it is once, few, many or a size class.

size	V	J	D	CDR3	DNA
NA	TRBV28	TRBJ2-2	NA	CASSQPGWDTGELFF	TGTGCCAGCAGCCAACCGGGGTGGGACACCGGGGAGCTGTTTTTT
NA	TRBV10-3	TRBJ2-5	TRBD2	CAISGGTSSETQYF	TGTGCCATCAGTGGGGGGACTAGCTCGGAGACCCAGTACTTC
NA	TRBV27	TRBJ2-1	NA	CASSFYMDNEQFF	TGTGCCAGCAGTTTTTACATGGACAATGAGCAGTTCTTC
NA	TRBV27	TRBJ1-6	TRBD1	CASSIRTGVSSYNSPLHF	TGTGCCAGCAGTATCCGGACAGGCGTAAGCTCCTATAATTCACCCCTCCACTTT
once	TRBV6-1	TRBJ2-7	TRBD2	CASSEGAGGPYEQYF	TGTGCCAGCAGTGAAGGGGCGGGAGGTCCCTACGAGCAGTACTTC
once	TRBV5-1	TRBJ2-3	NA	CASSLRQPSESTDTQYF	TGCGCCAGCAGCTTAAGACAGCCAAGCGAGAGCACAGATACGCAGTATTTT
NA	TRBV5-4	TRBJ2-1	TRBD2	CASSSGTSAYNEQFF	TGTGCCAGCAGCTCCGGGACTAGCGCATACAATGAGCAGTTCTTC
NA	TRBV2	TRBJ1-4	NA	CASSDRGSNEKLFF	TGTGCCAGCAGTGATAGAGGATCCAATGAAAAACTGTTTTTT
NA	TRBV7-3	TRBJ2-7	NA	CASSLGGDYEQYF	TGTGCCAGCAGCTTAGGCGGAGATTACGAGCAGTACTTC
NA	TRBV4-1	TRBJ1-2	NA	CASSLGQTSYGYTF	TGCGCCAGCAGCCTCGGACAGACCTCCTATGGCTACACCTTC
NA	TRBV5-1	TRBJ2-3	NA	CASSLRTNTDTQYF	TGCGCCAGCAGCTTGAGAACTAACACAGATACGCAGTATTTT
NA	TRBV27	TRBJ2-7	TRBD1	CASSLVLQGAIYEQYF	TGTGCCAGCAGTTTAGTATTGCAGGGGGCAATCTACGAGCAGTACTTC
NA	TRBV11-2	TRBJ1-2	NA	CASSLDVFTNYGYTF	TGTGCCAGCAGCTTAGATGTATTTACTAACTATGGCTACACCTTC
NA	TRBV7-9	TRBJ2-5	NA	CASSPSRETQYF	TGTGCCAGCAGCCCTTCGAGGGAGACCCAGTACTTC
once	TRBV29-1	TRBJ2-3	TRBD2	CSTWTSGSPDTQYF	TGCAGCACCTGGACTAGCGGGAGCCCAGATACGCAGTATTTT
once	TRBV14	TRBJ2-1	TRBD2	CASSPLEGLPEQFF	TGTGCCAGCAGCCCGCTGGAGGGACTACCCGAGCAGTTCTTC
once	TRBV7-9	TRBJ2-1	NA	CASSLENRDLAYNEQFF	TGTGCCAGCAGCTTGGAGAACCGGGACTTAGCTTACAATGAGCAGTTCTTC
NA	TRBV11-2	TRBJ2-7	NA	CASSREFDSYEQYF	TGTGCCAGCTCAAGGGAGTTTGACTCCTACGAGCAGTACTTC
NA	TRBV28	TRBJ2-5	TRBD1	CASINRQGVKETQYF	TGTGCCAGCATTAACCGACAGGGGGTTAAAGAGACCCAGTACTTC
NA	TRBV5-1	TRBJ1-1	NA	CASSLVSAGGRDMNTEAFF	TGCGCCAGCAGCTTGGTCAGTGCGGGGGGCAGAGATATGAACACTGAAGCTTTCTTT
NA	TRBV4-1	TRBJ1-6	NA	CASSQGQPNNSPLHF	TGCGCCAGCAGCCAAGGACAGCCGAATAATTCACCCCTCCACTTT
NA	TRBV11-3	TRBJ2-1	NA	CASSVTGNEQFF	TGTGCCAGCAGCGTAACAGGGAATGAGCAGTTCTTC
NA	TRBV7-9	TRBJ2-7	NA	CASSRDIAYEQYF	TGTGCCAGCAGCCGGGACATAGCCTACGAGCAGTACTTC
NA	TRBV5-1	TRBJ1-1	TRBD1	CASSWVGQSNTEAFF	TGCGCCAGCAGCTGGGTGGGACAGAGCAACACTGAAGCTTTCTTT
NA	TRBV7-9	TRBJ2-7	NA	CASSLEGGHYEQYF	TGTGCCAGCAGCTTAGAGGGGGGGCACTACGAGCAGTACTTC
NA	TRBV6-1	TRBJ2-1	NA	CASSEVLPNNEQFF	TGTGCCAGCAGTGAAGTACTCCCAAACAATGAGCAGTTCTTC
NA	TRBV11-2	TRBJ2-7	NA	CASSFGGGQLYEQYF	TGTGCCAGCAGCTTTGGGGGGGGACAGCTCTACGAGCAGTACTTC
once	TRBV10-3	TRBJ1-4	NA	CAIRTDGNEKLFF	TGTGCCATCAGGACGGACGGTAATGAAAAACTGTTTTTT
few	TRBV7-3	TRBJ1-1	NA	CASSLTGGTEAFF	TGTGCCAGCAGCTTAACGGGTGGAACTGAAGCTTTCTTT
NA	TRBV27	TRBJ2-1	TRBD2	CASKAGIDSRNNEQFF	TGTGCCAGCAAAGCGGGAATCGACTCGAGAAACAATGAGCAGTTCTTC
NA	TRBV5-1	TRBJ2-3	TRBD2	CASSATGTSTDTQYF	TGCGCCAGCAGCGCTACCGGGACTAGCACCGATACGCAGTATTTT
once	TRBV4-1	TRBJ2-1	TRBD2	CASSQDGGLADPYNEQFF	TGCGCCAGCAGCCAAGATGGGGGACTAGCGGACCCTTACAATGAGCAGTTCTTC
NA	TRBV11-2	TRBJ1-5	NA	CASSLASSNQPQHF	TGTGCCAGCAGCTTAGCATCTAGCAATCAGCCCCAGCATTTT
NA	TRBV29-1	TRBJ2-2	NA	CSVEEGARTGELFF	TGCAGCGTTGAAGAGGGGGCGCGGACCGGGGAGCTGTTTTTT
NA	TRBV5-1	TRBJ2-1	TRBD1	CASSLTGAEQFF	TGCGCCAGCAGCTTGACAGGGGCGGAGCAGTTCTTC
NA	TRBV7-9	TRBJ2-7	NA	CASSSLYEQYF	TGTGCCAGCAGCTCCCTCTACGAGCAGTACTTC
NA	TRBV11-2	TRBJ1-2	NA	CASSLGPLGILNGYTF	TGTGCCAGCAGCTTAGGTCCTCTCGGGATTCTGAATGGCTACACCTTC
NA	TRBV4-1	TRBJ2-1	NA	CASSQEPPDRKQFF	TGCGCCAGCAGCCAAGAACCTCCTGACAGAAAGCAGTTCTTC
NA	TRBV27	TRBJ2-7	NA	CASSLKRKSSYEQYF	TGTGCCAGCAGTTTAAAGCGGAAAAGCTCCTACGAGCAGTACTTC
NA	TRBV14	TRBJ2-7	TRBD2	CASSQVGLAASYEQYF	TGTGCCAGCAGCCAAGTCGGGCTAGCGGCATCCTACGAGCAGTACTTC
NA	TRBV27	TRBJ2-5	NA	CASSTRGGAGEKTQYF	TGTGCCAGCAGCACCCGAGGGGGGGCGGGGGAGAAGACCCAGTACTTC
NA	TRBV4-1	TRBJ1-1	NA	CASSQDEGWGSVSVYEAFF	TGCGCCAGCAGCCAAGATGAGGGTTGGGGGTCAGTCTCGGTCTATGAAGCTTTCTTT
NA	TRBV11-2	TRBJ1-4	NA	CASSSALVGTNEKLFF	TGTGCCAGCAGCTCCGCCCTGGTTGGAACTAATGAAAAACTGTTTTTT
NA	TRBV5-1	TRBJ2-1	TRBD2	CASSPPSGRAVEEQFF	TGCGCCAGCAGCCCCCCTAGCGGGAGGGCCGTGGAGGAGCAGTTCTTC
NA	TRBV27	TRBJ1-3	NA	CASSLSSGNTIYF	TGTGCCAGCAGTTTAAGCTCTGGAAACACCATATATTTT
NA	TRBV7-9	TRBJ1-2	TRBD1	CASSQDRNRGYGYTF	TGTGCCAGCAGCCAAGATAGGAACAGGGGATATGGCTACACCTTC
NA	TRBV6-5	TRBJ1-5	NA	CASRWDLNQPQHF	TGTGCCAGCCGCTGGGATCTGAATCAGCCCCAGCATTTT
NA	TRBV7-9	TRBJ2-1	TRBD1	CASSLVRGQYNEQFF	TGTGCCAGCAGCTTAGTTAGGGGACAGTACAATGAGCAGTTCTTC
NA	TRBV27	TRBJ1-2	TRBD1	CASSLSIAGQGFYGYTF	TGTGCCAGCAGTTTATCGATTGCGGGACAGGGGTTCTATGGCTACACCTTC
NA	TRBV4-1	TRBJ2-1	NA	CASSRLYNEQFF	TGCGCCAGCAGCCGCCTGTACAATGAGCAGTTCTTC
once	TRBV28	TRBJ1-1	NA	CASSLTQDLNTEAFF	TGTGCCAGCAGTCTCACTCAGGACTTGAACACTGAAGCTTTCTTT
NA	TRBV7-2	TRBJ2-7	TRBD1	CASSLAVPTGAGEAYEQYF	TGTGCCAGCAGCTTAGCGGTCCCGACAGGGGCAGGTGAAGCCTACGAGCAGTACTTC
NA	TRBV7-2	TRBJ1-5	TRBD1	CASSFGLGGSQPQHF	TGTGCCAGCAGCTTCGGTTTAGGGGGCAGTCAGCCCCAGCATTTT
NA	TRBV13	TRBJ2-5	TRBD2	CASSFGLAGAETQYF	TGTGCCAGCAGCTTCGGCCTAGCGGGAGCAGAGACCCAGTACTTC
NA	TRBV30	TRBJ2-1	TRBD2	CAWVTFGTSGSPESNPYNEQFF	TGTGCCTGGGTCACTTTTGGGACTAGCGGGAGTCCGGAGTCGAACCCATACAATGAGCAGTTCTTC
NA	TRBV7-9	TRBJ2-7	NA	CASSLGTVYYEQYF	TGTGCCAGCAGCTTAGGGACAGTGTACTACGAGCAGTACTTC